The 22 T cell receptor beta chains in this list originate from one sample, sequenced in a study of CD8+ T cells in alopecia areata. Sequencing relied on a cDNA template that was reverse transcribed from extracted RNA. TCRdb's table, derived via immunoSEQ multiplex PCR, lists solely in-frame clones and lacks some. The sample lists about 150,000 clones; around 50% were seen once. This sample comprised CD8+ T cells sorted from blood, obtained at week 0. These TCRs come from a human donor with alopecia areata.

The chain is built from TRBV30 and TRBJ2-7; D is undetermined. V lost 0 bases to trimming and J lost 0 bases, with 9 bases between them. CDR3 length: 14 residues. Germline lookup yields CDR1 GTSNPN and CDR2 SVGIG (reference sequence). In DNA, the CDR3 is TGTGCCTGGAGTGTAGGACCCGGCTCCTACGAGCAGTACTTC. Encoded protein: CAWSVGPGSYEQYF.

In its sample, this clone was seen a few times. J is TRBJ2-5 and V is TRBV5-1, with 7 bases matching TRBD1. The J call may be in error: the DNA end matches TRBJ2-7 better. The V gene's germline CDR1 is SGHRS and CDR2 YFSETQ. The CDR3 contains 12 residues. The CDR3 sequence: CASRKGGHEQYF. For the CDR3, the DNA is TGCGCCAGCAGAAAAGGGGGCCACGAGCAGTACTTC.

V usage is TRBV7-9 and J usage is TRBJ2-7; 14 positions agree with TRBD2. Trimming at V came to 4 bases and at J to 0 bases, leaving 5 bases not matched to a gene. Germline V CDR1 and CDR2: SEHNR, FQNEAQ (reference sequence). There are 17 residues in the CDR3. The CDR3 coding sequence is TGTGCCAGCAGCTCGGGACTAGCGGGGGCCCCCTCCTACGAGCAGTACTTC. This gives the protein CASSSGLAGAPSYEQYF.

The sample holds many counts of this clone. The identical CDR3 is also encoded by other nucleotide sequences in the sample. CDR3 amino acids: CASSLATGELFF. CDR3 bases: TGTGCCAGCAGCTTAGCAACCGGGGAGCTGTTTTTT. The rearrangement links TRBV7-2 to TRBJ2-2, with unresolved D. Germline assignment: CDR1 SGHTA and CDR2 FQGNSA. Trimming took off 0 bases at V and 5 bases at J, with 1 base between the two ends. CDR3 length: 12 amino acids.

CDR3 loop: CASSSRQGSAFF. In DNA, the CDR3 is TGCGCCAGCAGCTCTAGACAGGGGTCGGCTTTCTTT. This chain uses TRBV5-1 with TRBJ1-1; 8 bases fit TRBD1. The J segment lost 11 bases and the V segment lost 3 bases, leaving 6 bases of the junction unmatched. This CDR3 comprises 12 residues. Germline lookup yields CDR1 SGHRS and CDR2 YFSETQ.

The chain employs TRBV30 and TRBJ1-2, with 10 nucleotides matching TRBD1. The length of the CDR3 is 15 residues. V shed 2 bases and J 4 bases; nucleotides not matched to a gene: 7. Germline-derived CDR1 and CDR2 are GTSNPN and SVGIG (reference sequence). The CDR3 sequence is CAWSIGTGDTYGYTF. The CDR3 nucleotides are TGTGCCTGGAGTATAGGGACAGGGGATACCTATGGCTACACCTTC.

The chain combines TRBV10-3 with TRBJ1-1; TRBD1 is a possible D gene (6 bases). The CDR3 spans 15 residues. V lost 5 bases and J lost 0, with 13 bases in between. Germline CDR1 is ENHRY and CDR2 is SYGVKD. CDR3 sequence (DNA): TGTGCCATCAGTCCGGAACAGGGATTGAACACTGAAGCTTTCTTT. This translates into CAISPEQGLNTEAFF.

V is TRBV4-3 and J is TRBJ2-1; perhaps TRBD1 as D (5 bases). This CDR3 spans 14 amino acids. Germline values: CDR1 LGHNA, CDR2 YSLEER. V was trimmed by 0 bases and J by 9 bases, leaving 12 bases between them. CDR3 sequence reads: CASSQDSRATEQFF. The CDR3 nucleotides are TGCGCCAGCAGCCAAGATTCCAGGGCCACTGAGCAGTTCTTC.

The genes are TRBV9 and TRBJ1-2; weak D call: TRBD1 (5 bases). Per the germline V gene, CDR1 is SGDLS and CDR2 is YYNGEE. Trimming removed 4 bases from V and 6 bases from J, with 13 bases in between. This CDR3 is 13 amino acids long. CDR3 protein: CASSPSRGHGYTF. The CDR3 DNA follows: TGTGCCAGCAGCCCCTCGAGGGGCCATGGCTACACCTTC. Looking up the rest from reference TRBV9 and TRBJ1-2 gives the full variable domain: DSGVTQTPKHLITATGQRVTLRCSPRSGDLSVYWYQQSLDQGLQFLIQYYNGEERAKGNILERFSAQQFPDLHSELNLSSLELGDSALYFCASSPSRGHGYTFGSGTRLTVV.

This clone was observed a few times. The chain recombines TRBV25-1 with TRBJ2-5; 9 nucleotides line up with TRBD1. CDR1 MGHDK and CDR2 SYGVNS come from the germline V gene. The junction had 12 bases not matched to a gene; V was cut back by 8 bases and J by 5 bases. This CDR3 spans 15 amino acids. The CDR3 here is CASLARQGVQETQYF. The CDR3 DNA reads as TGTGCCAGCCTAGCCCGACAGGGGGTTCAGGAGACCCAGTACTTC. The whole variable domain, filled in from reference TRBV25-1 and TRBJ2-5, reads EADIYQTPRYLVIGTGKKITLECSQTMGHDKMYWYQQDPGMELHLIHYSYGVNSTEKGDLSSESTVSRIRTEHFPLTLESARPSHTSQYLCASLARQGVQETQYFGPGTRLLVL.

This CDR3 reads CASSIGSDDEQYF. Here the CDR3 DNA reads TGTGCCAGTAGTATAGGAAGCGACGACGAGCAGTACTTC. This rearrangement joins TRBV19 to TRBJ2-7; unclear D gene. Trimming took 1 base from V and 5 from J, leaving 9 bases between them. The CDR3 loop spans 13 amino acids. Per the germline V gene, CDR1 is LNHDA and CDR2 is SQIVND (reference sequence). Together with reference TRBV19 and TRBJ2-7, the CDR3 gives the full variable domain: DGGITQSPKYLFRKEGQNVTLSCEQNLNHDAMYWYRQDPGQGLRLIYYSQIVNDFQKGDIAEGYSVSREKKESFPLTVTSAQKNPTAFYLCASSIGSDDEQYFGPGTRLTVT.

This chain links TRBV2 with TRBJ1-6, with a possible D match to TRBD1 (6 bases). From germline, CDR1 is SNHLY and CDR2 FYNNEI. The CDR3 consists of 13 residues. Trimming cost V 5 bases and J 13 bases, with 15 bases left between them. CDR3 protein: CASSKRTADPLHF. In nucleotides, the CDR3 is TGTGCCAGCAGTAAACGGACAGCAGATCCCCTCCACTTT.

There are a few counts of this clone. The genes are TRBV29-1 and TRBJ2-7; the D is unclear. Germline-derived CDR1 and CDR2 are SQVTM and ANQGSEA. This CDR3 spans 13 amino acids. V was clipped by 3 bases and J by 0 bases, with 9 bases between them. The CDR3 sequence: CSVELSGSYEQYF. The CDR3 DNA follows: TGCAGCGTTGAGCTCTCCGGCTCCTACGAGCAGTACTTC.

This clone appeared a few times. The rearrangement links TRBV19 to TRBJ2-1; the D gene is possibly TRBD2 (5 bases). V lost 3 bases and J lost 10, with 19 bases in between. Germline CDR1 LNHDA, CDR2 SQIVND (reference sequence). This CDR3 is built from 15 residues. This CDR3 reads CASSMARGGLGEQFF. DNA of the CDR3: TGTGCCAGTAGTATGGCCCGGGGTGGTTTAGGGGAGCAGTTCTTC.

This sequence joins TRBV13 and TRBJ1-1; D is possibly TRBD1 (5 bases). Germline V lookup: CDR1 PRHDT, CDR2 FYEKMQ (reference sequence). The CDR3 sequence is 15 residues long. Trimming cost V 9 bases and J 1 base, with 18 bases left between them. The CDR3, as DNA: TGTGCCAGTACCCAGGGAGGGGATGGGAACACTGAAGCTTTCTTT. Its protein is CASTQGGDGNTEAFF.

This chain links TRBV7-2 with TRBJ1-5; D is uncertain. V was pared by 5 bases and J by 0 bases, with 11 bases between. From germline, CDR1 is SGHTA and CDR2 FQGNSA. The CDR3 length is 15 residues. CDR3 sequence reads: CASSPVGYSNQPQHF. In nucleotides, the CDR3 is TGTGCCAGCAGCCCGGTGGGGTATAGCAATCAGCCCCAGCATTTT. The variable domain in full, completed from reference TRBV7-2 and TRBJ1-5, reads GAGVSQSPSNKVTEKGKDVELRCDPISGHTALYWYRQSLGQGLEFLIYFQGNSAPDKSGLPSDRFSAERTGGSVSTLTIQRTQQEDSAVYLCASSPVGYSNQPQHFGDGTRLSIL.

The chain combines TRBV10-3 with TRBJ1-6; D is uncertain. V was cut by 5 bases and J by 7 bases, with 15 bases left in between. This CDR3 has 15 residues. Germline V gives CDR1 ENHRY, CDR2 SYGVKD. The CDR3 spells CAISRASGGNSPLHF. The CDR3 DNA is TGTGCCATCAGTAGGGCATCCGGCGGCAATTCACCCCTCCACTTT.

The chain joins TRBV28 to TRBJ2-7, with 11 bases matching TRBD2. Unmatched junction bases numbered 9, after V lost 5 bases and J lost 6 bases. This CDR3 is built from 15 residues. From germline, CDR1 is MDHEN and CDR2 SYDVKM. In DNA form, the CDR3 reads TGTGCCAGCAGTCTCGGACTAGCGGGCTATGTCGAGCAGTACTTC. Its protein is CASSLGLAGYVEQYF.

This chain uses TRBV6-5 with TRBJ2-7, with D hard to call. The CDR3 length is 14 residues. The V gene lost 4 bases and the J gene lost 3 bases, with 13 bases spanning the gap. Per the germline V gene, CDR1 is MNHEY and CDR2 is SVGAGI. CDR3: CASSSHQDGYEQYF. The CDR3 DNA reads as TGTGCCAGCAGTTCGCATCAGGACGGCTACGAGCAGTACTTC.

The rearrangement joins TRBV27 to TRBJ1-2, with D hard to call. CDR1 and CDR2 (germline): MNHEY, SMNVEV (reference sequence). V was cut by 2 bases and J by 7 bases, with 11 bases left in between. The CDR3 is made up of 13 amino acids. CDR3 coding DNA: TGTGCCAGCAGTTTAAGGGCAGGCAGTGGCTACACCTTC. Translated: CASSLRAGSGYTF.

The V call is TRBV29-1, the J call TRBJ2-7, with D maybe TRBD1 (5 bases). The CDR3 runs 12 residues. The ends were cut back, 1 base at V and 4 bases at J, with 8 bases in the middle. Germline V gene data show CDR1 as SQVTM and CDR2 as ANQGSEA. CDR3 DNA: TGCAGCGTTGAAGTCAGGGAATACGAGCAGTACTTC. It specifies CSVEVREYEQYF.

This chain links TRBV23-1 with TRBJ1-1; 8 bases match TRBD1. TRBV23-1 is treated as an ORF (open reading frame) with a function not yet certain. The CDR3 loop spans 16 amino acids. V trimming: 7 bases; J trimming: 1 base; junction bases outside the gene matches: 11. In DNA, the CDR3 is TGCGCCAGCACCGGGACAGGCCTAGATAAGAACACTGAAGCTTTCTTT. This codes for CASTGTGLDKNTEAFF.